These 18 T cell receptor beta chains came from one sample sequenced in a study of T cell responses to AZD1222 COVID-19 vaccine. The data were produced by immunoSEQ multiplex PCR, yet TCRdb's version contains in-frame clones alone and is incomplete. Of some 130,000 clones listed, 88% are singletons. The specimen was peripheral blood, collected on day 0 of AZD1222 vaccination. The receptors were sampled from an adult in good health.

V is TRBV6-5 and J is TRBJ1-3; D remains unclear. The CDR3 loop spans 13 amino acids. V was shortened by 4 bases and J by 5 bases, with 9 bases between the two germline ends. CDR1 and CDR2 from the germline V gene are MNHEY and SVGAGI. The CDR3 loop is CASSSGSRNTIYF. In nucleotides, the CDR3 is TGTGCCAGCAGTTCCGGTTCGAGAAACACCATATATTTT.

CDR3 protein: CASSLVARSSAFF. The CDR3 DNA follows: TGCGCCAGCAGCTTGGTGGCCCGTTCTAGTGCTTTCTTT. The chain couples TRBV5-1 to TRBJ1-1; no definite D call. V lost 0 bases, J lost 11 bases, and 14 bases lay in between. Germline V gene data show CDR1 as SGHRS and CDR2 as YFSETQ. This CDR3 comprises 13 residues.

The chain's CDR3 is CASSLGSSGRPYEQYF. DNA of the CDR3: TGCGCCAGCAGCTTGGGATCTAGCGGGAGGCCCTACGAGCAGTACTTC. V is TRBV5-1 and J is TRBJ2-7; the match to TRBD2 covers 11 bases. The CDR3 runs 16 residues. Germline V gives CDR1 SGHRS, CDR2 YFSETQ. The V gene end was trimmed by 0 bases and the J gene end by 2 bases; junction bases not matched to a gene: 4. Full variable domain (outside the CDR3, taken from reference TRBV5-1 and TRBJ2-7): KAGVTQTPRYLIKTRGQQVTLSCSPISGHRSVSWYQQTPGQGLQFLFEYFSETQRNKGNFPGRFSGRQFSNSRSEMNVSTLELGDSALYLCASSLGSSGRPYEQYFGPGTRLTVT.

The V call is TRBV21-1, the J call TRBJ2-2. TRBV21-1 is marked as a pseudogene. The CDR3 runs to 11 residues. The CDR3 reads CASSNTGELFF. The CDR3 bases are TGTGCCAGCAGCAACACCGGGGAGCTGTTTTTT.

The V and J genes are TRBV2 and TRBJ2-3, with D perhaps matching TRBD1 (5 bases). The CDR3 has 15 residues. V was shortened by 2 bases and J by 2 bases, with 11 bases between the two germline ends. The germline V gene has CDR1 SNHLY and CDR2 FYNNEI. CDR3 sequence reads: CASSERQLYTDTQYF. CDR3 in DNA: TGTGCCAGCAGTGAAAGACAGCTATACACAGATACGCAGTATTTT. Full variable domain (outside the CDR3, taken from reference TRBV2 and TRBJ2-3): EPEVTQTPSHQVTQMGQEVILRCVPISNHLYFYWYRQILGQKVEFLVSFYNNEISEKSEIFDDQFSVERPDGSNFTLKIRSTKLEDSAMYFCASSERQLYTDTQYFGPGTRLTVL.

The gene calls are TRBV19 and TRBJ2-5; 9 bases line up with TRBD2. This CDR3 has 13 amino acids. V gave up 3 bases and J gave up 6 bases; unmatched junction bases: 2. Germline loops: CDR1 LNHDA, CDR2 SQIVND (reference sequence). In DNA, the CDR3 is TGTGCCAGTAGTATTAGCGGGAGCAAGACCCAGTACTTC. It encodes CASSISGSKTQYF. Supplemented by reference TRBV19 and TRBJ2-5, the full variable domain reads DGGITQSPKYLFRKEGQNVTLSCEQNLNHDAMYWYRQDPGQGLRLIYYSQIVNDFQKGDIAEGYSVSREKKESFPLTVTSAQKNPTAFYLCASSISGSKTQYFGPGTRLLVL.

This chain connects TRBV7-9 to TRBJ2-4; 9 positions match TRBD1. CDR1 is SEHNR and CDR2 is FQNEAQ in the germline V gene (reference sequence). The V and J ends lost 1 base and 8 bases, in that order; junction bases with no gene match: 6. This CDR3 has 15 residues. The CDR3 is CASSLDRGRVDIQYF. The CDR3, as DNA: TGTGCCAGCAGCTTAGACAGGGGGCGGGTGGACATTCAGTACTTC.

This chain uses TRBV11-1 with TRBJ2-1, with 8 bases matching TRBD1. The CDR3 loop spans 15 amino acids. CDR1 is SGHAT and CDR2 is FQDESV in the germline V gene (reference sequence). Losses at the gene ends were 3 bases for V and 0 bases for J; bases not matched to a gene: 1. The CDR3 sequence: CASSFDRGSYNEQFF. The CDR3 nucleotides are TGTGCCAGCAGCTTCGACAGGGGCTCCTACAATGAGCAGTTCTTC.

This rearrangement joins TRBV19 to TRBJ2-2, with TRBD2 matching over 13 bases. This CDR3 is 15 amino acids long. Germline V gives CDR1 LNHDA, CDR2 SQIVND (reference sequence). The V gene end was trimmed by 3 bases and the J gene end by 11 bases; junction bases not matched to a gene: 6. The CDR3 DNA sequence: TGTGCCAGTAGTATGACTAGCGGGAGGCCGGCTGAGCTGTTTTTT. Translation: CASSMTSGRPAELFF.

The chain joins TRBV7-9 to TRBJ1-1; D remains unclear. CDR1 and CDR2 from the germline V gene are SEHNR and FQNEAQ (reference sequence). V was shortened by 4 bases and J by 5 bases, with 11 bases between the two germline ends. This CDR3 has 13 residues. CDR3 amino acids: CASSSSTQTEAFF. The CDR3 DNA sequence: TGTGCCAGCAGCTCCTCCACTCAGACTGAAGCTTTCTTT.

V gene TRBV6-6 combines with J gene TRBJ2-7; D might be TRBD1 (8 bases). The germline CDR1 and CDR2 sequences are MNHNY and SVGAGI (reference sequence). The CDR3 consists of 15 residues. V was clipped by 5 bases and J by 3 bases, with 17 bases between them. The CDR3 DNA reads as TGTGCCAGCAGTACAGGGGGGGGGCTGCTCTACGAGCAGTACTTC. This encodes CASSTGGGLLYEQYF.

The genes are TRBV5-1 and TRBJ1-1; 11 bases map to TRBD1. The germline V gene encodes CDR1 SGHRS and CDR2 YFSETQ. The junction had 5 bases not matched to a gene; V was cut back by 4 bases and J by 6 bases. This CDR3 region has 14 residues. In nucleotides, the CDR3 is TGCGCCAGCAGCCGGACAGGGGGCGAATCTGAAGCTTTCTTT. Amino acids: CASSRTGGESEAFF.

The genes are TRBV10-1 and TRBJ2-5; D not certain. The CDR3 contains 13 residues. Germline CDR1 reads WNHNN; CDR2 reads SYGVQD (reference sequence). The germline V and J ends were trimmed by 6 bases and 5 bases, with 13 bases remaining between them. The CDR3 loop is CASSRDNKETQYF. In DNA form, the CDR3 reads TGCGCCAGCAGCCGAGACAACAAGGAGACCCAGTACTTC.

V is TRBV10-1 and J is TRBJ1-1; D is undetermined. Germline CDR1 reads WNHNN; CDR2 reads SYGVQD (reference sequence). The CDR3 is 13 amino acids. V was pared by 2 bases and J by 8 bases, with 12 bases between. The CDR3 protein is CASSEMGAAEAFF. The CDR3 bases are TGCGCCAGCAGTGAGATGGGCGCCGCGGAAGCTTTCTTT.

This clone came up once. The chain links TRBV19 to TRBJ1-6; possible D gene TRBD1, 5 bases. The length of the CDR3 is 16 residues. Trimming took 8 bases from V and 6 from J, leaving 20 bases between them. Germline V lookup: CDR1 LNHDA, CDR2 SQIVND (reference sequence). CDR3 bases: TGTGCCAGTGGGGGGACTCGAACTTCCCCTAATTCACCCCTCCACTTT. It translates to CASGGTRTSPNSPLHF.

The CDR3 DNA follows: TGCGCCAGCAGCTTGGTTCCCCTTAACTATGGCTACACCTTC. It yields the protein CASSLVPLNYGYTF. This chain uses TRBV5-1 with TRBJ1-2; no firm D call. The CDR3 extends over 14 amino acids. CDR1 is SGHRS, CDR2 YFSETQ, per germline. V was trimmed by 0 bases and J by 1 base, leaving 7 bases between them. Looking up the rest from reference TRBV5-1 and TRBJ1-2 gives the full variable domain: KAGVTQTPRYLIKTRGQQVTLSCSPISGHRSVSWYQQTPGQGLQFLFEYFSETQRNKGNFPGRFSGRQFSNSRSEMNVSTLELGDSALYLCASSLVPLNYGYTFGSGTRLTVV.

V and J are TRBV13 and TRBJ1-2; 11 nucleotides line up with TRBD1. Germline V lookup: CDR1 PRHDT, CDR2 FYEKMQ (reference sequence). V was clipped by 5 bases and J by 1 base; unmatched bases: 3. The CDR3 spans 15 residues. The CDR3: CASSQGQGGNYGYTF. DNA for the CDR3: TGTGCCAGCAGCCAGGGACAGGGGGGTAACTATGGCTACACCTTC.

The chain is built from TRBV10-3 and TRBJ1-1; D not resolved. Trimming removed 2 bases from V and 1 base from J, with 5 bases in between. The CDR3 totals 13 residues. The germline V gene has CDR1 ENHRY and CDR2 SYGVKD. As DNA, the CDR3 is TGTGCCATCAGTGAGGTCGGGAACACTGAAGCTTTCTTT. Its translation is CAISEVGNTEAFF.